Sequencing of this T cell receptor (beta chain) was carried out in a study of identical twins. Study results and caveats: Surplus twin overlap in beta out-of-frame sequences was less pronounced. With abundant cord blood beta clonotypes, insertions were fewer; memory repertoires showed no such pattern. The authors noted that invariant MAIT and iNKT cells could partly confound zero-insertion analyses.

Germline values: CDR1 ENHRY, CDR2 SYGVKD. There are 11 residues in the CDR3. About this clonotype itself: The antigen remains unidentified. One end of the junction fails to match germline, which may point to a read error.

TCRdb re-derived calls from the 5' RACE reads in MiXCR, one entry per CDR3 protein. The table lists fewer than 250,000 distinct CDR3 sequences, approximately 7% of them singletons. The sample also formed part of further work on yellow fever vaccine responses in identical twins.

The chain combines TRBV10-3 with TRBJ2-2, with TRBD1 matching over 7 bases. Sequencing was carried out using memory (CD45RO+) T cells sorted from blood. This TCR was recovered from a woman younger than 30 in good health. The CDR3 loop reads CGTANTGELFF. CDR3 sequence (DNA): TGCGGGACAGCGAACACCGGGGAGCTGTTTTTT.